The 18 T cell receptor beta chains presented below share a single source sample, sequenced in a study of blood T cell repertoires in COVID-19. TCRdb's table, derived via immunoSEQ multiplex PCR, lists solely in-frame clones and lacks some. The sample holds about 69,000 clones, about nine tenths seen once. The sample taken for sequencing was peripheral blood. These receptors were taken from a young woman with acute or convalescent COVID-19.

The V gene is TRBV2, the J gene TRBJ2-2; 10 positions agree with TRBD2. The length of the CDR3 is 15 residues. CDR1 is SNHLY and CDR2 is FYNNEI in the germline V gene. J gave up 4 bases and V 4 bases, and 3 bases lay outside the gene matches. The DNA of the CDR3 is TGTGCCAGCAGTGTACTAGCGGGAAGCACCGGGGAGCTGTTTTTT. This codes for CASSVLAGSTGELFF.

J is TRBJ2-1 and V is TRBV7-9; D gene unclear. The germline V and J ends were trimmed by 1 base and 15 bases, with 13 bases remaining between them. The germline V gene encodes CDR1 SEHNR and CDR2 FQNEAQ (reference sequence). This CDR3 has 12 residues. The CDR3 coding sequence is TGTGCCAGCAGCTTAGTTTCAGGCTTATGGTTCTTC. It translates to CASSLVSGLWFF.

The chain carries TRBV27 and TRBJ2-3, with D unresolved. Germline CDR1 and CDR2: MNHEY and SMNVEV (reference sequence). V lost 5 bases and J lost 0, with 9 bases in between. This CDR3 has 14 amino acids. In DNA form, the CDR3 reads TGTGCCAGCAGTGAGAGTGCTAGCACAGATACGCAGTATTTT. It is translated as CASSESASTDTQYF.

The gene calls are TRBV6-2 or TRBV6-3 and TRBJ2-2; 8 nucleotides align to TRBD2. V gave up 2 bases and J gave up 3 bases; unmatched junction bases: 11. Germline values: CDR1 MNHEY, CDR2 SVGEGT. The CDR3 consists of 18 residues. CDR3 nucleotides: TGTGCCAGCAGTTACGGCGGGGGGTGGAACCGGGACACCGGGGAGCTGTTTTTT. This encodes CASSYGGGWNRDTGELFF.

The V call is TRBV27, the J call TRBJ1-2, with 9 bases that match TRBD1. This CDR3 contains 16 residues. V was clipped by 5 bases and J by 5 bases; unmatched bases: 12. The V gene's germline CDR1 is MNHEY and CDR2 SMNVEV (reference sequence). The CDR3 sequence: CASSHHGDRALYGYTF. The CDR3 DNA sequence: TGTGCCAGCAGTCACCACGGGGACAGGGCACTTTATGGCTACACCTTC.

The chain couples TRBV10-3 to TRBJ2-7, with 7 bases identical to TRBD2. Germline V gene data show CDR1 as ENHRY and CDR2 as SYGVKD. CDR3 size: 11 residues. The trim removed 8 bases at V and 4 bases at J, leaving 2 bases unmatched. The CDR3 loop reads CAIGAGYEQYF. CDR3 nucleotides: TGTGCCATCGGAGCGGGATACGAGCAGTACTTC.

This rearrangement joins TRBV3-1 (or the pseudogene TRBV3-2) to TRBJ2-5; TRBD2 matches 7 bases. The germline V gene encodes CDR1 LGHDT and CDR2 YNNKEL (reference sequence). CDR3 length: 14 amino acids. V lost 6 bases, J lost 1 base, and 5 bases stayed unmatched. The CDR3 DNA follows: TGTGCCAGCAGTCCGACTAGCACCCAAGAGACCCAGTACTTC. Protein sequence: CASSPTSTQETQYF.

The chain carries TRBV28 and TRBJ1-1; TRBD1 matches 7 bases. CDR1 MDHEN and CDR2 SYDVKM come from the germline V gene. The CDR3 spans 17 residues. V shed 9 bases and J 1 base; nucleotides not matched to a gene: 17. This chain's CDR3 is CARIRGRRGQSNTEAFF. CDR3 DNA sequence: TGTGCCAGGATAAGGGGGCGGAGGGGTCAGTCGAACACTGAAGCTTTCTTT.

The rearrangement uses TRBV28 and TRBJ2-2; TRBD2 agrees at 12 bases. V lost 6 bases and J lost 7; bases outside the gene matches: 9. CDR3 size: 16 residues. The germline V gene encodes CDR1 MDHEN and CDR2 SYDVKM. CDR3 DNA sequence: TGTGCCAGCAGCCCCCTAGCGGGGGGGCCTGGCGGGGAGCTGTTTTTT. This sequence encodes CASSPLAGGPGGELFF.

The V gene is TRBV7-2, the J gene TRBJ1-4; TRBD1 matches at 8 bases. The ends lost 6 bases at V and 3 bases at J; junction bases unmatched: 9. CDR1 is SGHTA and CDR2 is FQGNSA in the germline V gene. This CDR3 has 16 residues. The CDR3, as DNA: TGTGCCAGCAGTGACCCAGGGGGCACGGCTAATGAAAAACTGTTTTTT. Its protein product is CASSDPGGTANEKLFF.

The chain employs TRBV2 and TRBJ2-4; 7 positions match TRBD1. The V and J ends lost 3 bases and 4 bases, in that order; junction bases with no gene match: 6. The germline CDR1 and CDR2 sequences are SNHLY and FYNNEI. The CDR3 is made up of 15 amino acids. CDR3 sequence (DNA): TGTGCCAGCAGTGATCCCGGGACAGAAAAAAACATTCAGTACTTC. This codes for CASSDPGTEKNIQYF.

The chain joins TRBV30 to TRBJ1-1, with 9 nucleotides matching TRBD1. After removal of 0 bases from V and 6 bases from J, the junction contained 5 bases not matched to a gene. In germline, CDR1 is GTSNPN, CDR2 SVGIG (reference sequence). The CDR3 is 14 residues long. The CDR3 here is CAWSVYRGRAEAFF. Here the CDR3 DNA reads TGTGCCTGGAGTGTCTACAGGGGGCGGGCTGAAGCTTTCTTT.

This clone showed up just once. CDR3 sequence reads: CASSDFQNSGNTIYF. CDR3 bases: TGCGCCAGCAGTGATTTCCAGAACTCTGGAAACACCATATATTTT. This chain joins TRBV10-1 and TRBJ1-3; no clear D. The CDR3 has 15 amino acids. Germline V gives CDR1 WNHNN, CDR2 SYGVQD (reference sequence). V lost 3 bases and J lost 0, with 9 bases in between.

This sequence joins TRBV19 and TRBJ2-3; 9 nucleotides line up with TRBD2. This CDR3 spans 15 amino acids. Germline V lookup: CDR1 LNHDA, CDR2 SQIVND (reference sequence). V was pared by 5 bases and J by 4 bases, with 7 bases of the junction left unmatched. The CDR3 is CASSPTTSGADTQYF. CDR3 nucleotides: TGTGCCAGTAGTCCAACGACTAGCGGAGCAGATACGCAGTATTTT.

J is TRBJ1-2 and V is TRBV18, with D hard to call. Germline CDR1 is KGHSH and CDR2 is LQKENI. This CDR3 has 13 residues. Trimming stripped 2 bases from V and 7 bases from J, with 11 bases between. The CDR3 is CASSPSGNPGYTF. CDR3 sequence (DNA): TGTGCCAGCTCACCATCCGGTAACCCTGGCTACACCTTC.

The rearrangement uses TRBV10-2 and TRBJ1-2; D is unclear. Germline lookup yields CDR1 WSHSY and CDR2 SAAADI. The V end lost 3 bases, the J end lost 2 bases, and 4 bases lay between the germline ends. The CDR3 totals 12 residues. The chain's CDR3 is CASSDTNYGYTF. The DNA for the CDR3 is TGCGCCAGCAGTGACACAAACTATGGCTACACCTTC.

CDR3 residues: CASSPRQGRENTEAFF. CDR3 coding DNA: TGTGCCAGCAGCCCCCGACAGGGCCGGGAGAACACTGAAGCTTTCTTT. The chain uses TRBV9 and TRBJ1-1, with TRBD1 identical over 7 bases. V was pared by 4 bases and J by 1 base, with 10 bases of the junction left unmatched. Germline CDR1 SGDLS, CDR2 YYNGEE. The CDR3 sequence is 16 residues long.

The chain couples TRBV6-4 to TRBJ1-6; D is unclear. Germline CDR1 MRHNA, CDR2 SNTAGT. The CDR3 extends over 13 amino acids. V lost 2 bases and J lost 13, with 12 bases in between. CDR3 loop: CASSDPQFIPLHF. The DNA for the CDR3 is TGTGCCAGCAGTGACCCCCAGTTTATTCCCCTCCACTTT.